Described below is a single T cell receptor (beta chain) sequence and its context. As yet, its antigen is unknown. The sample is drawn from a study of cytotoxic CD8 clonotypes in ibrutinib-treated CLL. Study overall: Samples showed on average about 250,000 productive templates and 80,000 to 100,000 productive rearrangements. Broader study findings: A difference in sampling times existed between sustained-remission and progressing patients.

Clones were read by immunoSEQ multiplex PCR, and TCRdb kept only the in-frame ones, dropping some. The data contain 30,000 or so clones, approximately 80% of them singletons. The TCR was taken from a human donor with chronic lymphocytic leukemia. Sequences were derived from PBMCs, sampled after 36 months of ibrutinib treatment.

The CDR3 DNA reads as TGTGCCAGCAGCGTAGCGGGGAACACTGAAGCTTTCTTT. This translates into CASSVAGNTEAFF. The V and J genes are TRBV9 and TRBJ1-1; D gene ambiguous. Trimming stripped 0 bases from V and 1 base from J, with 4 bases between. This CDR3 comprises 13 residues. Per germline, CDR1 SGDLS and CDR2 YYNGEE.